This T cell receptor (beta chain) emerged from a study of T cell responses to AZD1222 COVID-19 vaccine. Study-level results: There were vaccine-associated CD4 TCRs across spike, dominant at 160-218 and 743-854. Seropositive at baseline were only 5 to 7 AZD1222 recipients. Increased Spike-specific TCR breadth and depth were observed after two AZD1222 doses.

This clone was picked up one time. The antigen is unknown. Sequencing used immunoSEQ multiplex PCR; TCRdb keeps in-frame clones, though not all of them. The repertoire holds 110,000 or so clones, about 87% seen once, with 6.5% in the top ten. V lost 5 bases and J lost 2, with 11 bases in between. The CDR3 contains 14 residues. Germline values: CDR1 SGHTA, CDR2 FQGNSA. Sequencing used peripheral blood, obtained 28 days after the second AZD1222 dose. The receptor was isolated from an adult who received the AZD1222 COVID-19 vaccine. V and J are TRBV7-2 and TRBJ2-3; D is unresolved. CDR3: CASSVDGFTDTQYF. The CDR3 DNA sequence: TGTGCCAGCAGCGTGGACGGATTCACAGATACGCAGTATTTT.